This entry features one T cell receptor beta chain sequence. The record originates from a study of PD-1 blockade in classical Hodgkin lymphoma. Study in general: Patients were given intravenous nivolumab, 3 mg/kg, every 2 weeks.

Using immunoSEQ multiplex PCR, the repertoire was profiled, and TCRdb retains in-frame clones only, with some absent. The sample yields tens of thousands of clones, about 92% seen once. Each patient relapsed following autologous stem cell transplantation, and prior brentuximab vedotin exposure differed. The V gene's germline CDR1 is MDHEN and CDR2 SYDVKM. This CDR3 comprises 13 residues. V lost 5 bases and J 2 bases, leaving 9 bases between the germline ends. The TCR sequence derives from a human donor with classical Hodgkin lymphoma. This chain joins TRBV28 and TRBJ2-5; D is ambiguous. The material sequenced was peripheral blood mononuclear cells (PBMCs), taken at baseline. This CDR3 is CASSPLVQETQYF. The CDR3 DNA reads as TGTGCCAGCAGTCCACTGGTTCAAGAGACCCAGTACTTC.